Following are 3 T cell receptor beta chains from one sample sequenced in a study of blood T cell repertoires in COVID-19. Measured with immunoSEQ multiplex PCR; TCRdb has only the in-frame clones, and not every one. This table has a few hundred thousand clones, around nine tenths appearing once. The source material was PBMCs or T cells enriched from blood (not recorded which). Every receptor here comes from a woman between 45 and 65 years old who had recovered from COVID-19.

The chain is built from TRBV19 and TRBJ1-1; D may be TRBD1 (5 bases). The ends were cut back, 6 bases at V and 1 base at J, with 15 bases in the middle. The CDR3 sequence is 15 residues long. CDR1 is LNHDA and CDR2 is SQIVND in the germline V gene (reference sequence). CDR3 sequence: CASRTRQNQNTEAFF. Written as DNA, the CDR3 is TGTGCCAGTAGAACCCGACAGAATCAGAACACTGAAGCTTTCTTT. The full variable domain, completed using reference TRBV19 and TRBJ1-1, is DGGITQSPKYLFRKEGQNVTLSCEQNLNHDAMYWYRQDPGQGLRLIYYSQIVNDFQKGDIAEGYSVSREKKESFPLTVTSAQKNPTAFYLCASRTRQNQNTEAFFGQGTRLTVV.

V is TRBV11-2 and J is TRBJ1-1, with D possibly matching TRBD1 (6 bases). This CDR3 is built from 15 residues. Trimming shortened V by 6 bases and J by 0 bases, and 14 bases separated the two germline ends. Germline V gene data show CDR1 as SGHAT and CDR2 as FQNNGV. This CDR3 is CASRLNRVVNTEAFF. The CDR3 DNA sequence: TGTGCCAGCAGATTGAACAGGGTGGTGAACACTGAAGCTTTCTTT.

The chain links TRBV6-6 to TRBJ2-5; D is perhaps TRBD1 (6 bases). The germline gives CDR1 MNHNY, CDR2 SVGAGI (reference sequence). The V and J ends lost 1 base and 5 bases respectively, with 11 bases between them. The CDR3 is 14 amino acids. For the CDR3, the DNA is TGTGCCAGCAGTTACTACAGGGATTTGGAGACCCAGTACTTC. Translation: CASSYYRDLETQYF.